This TCR beta chain was found in a study of PD-L1 blockade in urothelial cancer. Study in general: Male sex and bladder-origin urothelial cancer characterized twenty-five of the 29 patients. Blood analysis occurred 3 weeks (second dose) and 6 weeks after treatment start. The median T cell count in blood samples was 141,255. Study-level results: For durable-benefit patients, tumor-associated blood clones expanded more at 3 weeks.

Note on this clone: Its antigen is not known.

The time point here: peripheral blood 6 weeks after treatment start. Germline CDR1 MNHEY, CDR2 SVGAGI. The CDR3 totals 15 residues. Germline trimming cut 4 bases from V and 8 bases from J; bases unmatched to any gene: 10. Profiling relied on immunoSEQ multiplex PCR, and the TCRdb table lists in-frame clones only, not all of them. The sample shows roughly 110,000 clones, around 90% of them seen only once. The source of this sequence is a man in his fifties or sixties with urothelial cancer. The sample was PBMCs, taken around atezolizumab (anti-PD-L1) treatment. The chain carries TRBV6-5 and TRBJ1-2, with TRBD1 matching over 10 bases. CDR3 in DNA: TGTGCCAGCAGTTCCGGGACAGGGGCTCAAAGGGGCTACACCTTC. This encodes CASSSGTGAQRGYTF.